The 8 T cell receptor beta chains listed next were all sequenced from one sample in a study of OX40 agonist ivuxolimab in advanced cancers. Sequenced by immunoSEQ multiplex PCR; TCRdb stores in-frame clones only, minus some. The table includes some 150,000 clones, about 93% detected once. The sample was CD4+ or CD8+ T cells sorted from blood, taken in a trial of the OX40 agonist ivuxolimab. The receptors were sampled from an adult with an advanced solid tumor such as melanoma, head and neck, liver or kidney cancer.

The chain joins TRBV28 to TRBJ1-4, with D unresolved. Germline CDR1 is MDHEN and CDR2 is SYDVKM. Trimming took 0 bases from V and 8 from J, leaving 1 base between them. This CDR3 region has 11 residues. The CDR3 here is CASSLWEKLFF. The DNA of the CDR3 is TGTGCCAGCAGTTTATGGGAAAAACTGTTTTTT.

The CDR3 here is CAIQASANTGELFF. The DNA of the CDR3 is TGTGCCATCCAAGCCAGCGCGAACACCGGGGAGCTGTTTTTT. V gene TRBV10-3 combines with J gene TRBJ2-2; D call uncertain. CDR1 and CDR2 from the germline V gene are ENHRY and SYGVKD. There are 14 residues in the CDR3. Trimming removed 8 bases at V and 0 bases at J, with 10 bases between.

The V gene is TRBV7-2, the J gene TRBJ2-3; D tentatively fits TRBD1 or TRBD2 (6 bases each). The V end was cut by 5 bases, the J end by 5 bases, with 14 bases between. The germline V gene has CDR1 SGHTA and CDR2 FQGNSA. The CDR3 sequence is 14 residues long. The DNA of the CDR3 is TGTGCCAGCAGCCGGACGGGGGCCGGAGATACGCAGTATTTT. Translating gives CASSRTGAGDTQYF.

The chain combines TRBV15 with TRBJ2-1, with TRBD2 matching 7 bases. This CDR3 has 16 residues. Germline V gene data show CDR1 as LNHNV and CDR2 as YYDKDF (reference sequence). V trimming: 1 base; J trimming: 8 bases; junction bases outside the gene matches: 11. Written as DNA, the CDR3 is TGTGCCACCAGCAGAGTCCCTAAGACTAGCATTGATGAGCAGTTCTTC. As protein: CATSRVPKTSIDEQFF.

This chain uses TRBV5-1 with TRBJ2-1; D is tentatively TRBD1 or TRBD2 (6 bases each). The CDR3 runs 15 residues. Germline CDR1 reads SGHRS; CDR2 reads YFSETQ. V gave up 3 bases and J gave up 12 bases, with 22 bases separating them. The CDR3 here is CASSSWSGEVQGQFF. Here the CDR3 DNA reads TGCGCCAGCAGCTCATGGTCGGGGGAAGTACAGGGGCAGTTCTTC.

This clone was counted a single time. This chain joins TRBV19 and TRBJ2-7, with D hard to call. V lost 3 bases and J lost 6, with 12 bases in between. The CDR3 length is 13 residues. Germline CDR1 is LNHDA and CDR2 is SQIVND (reference sequence). The CDR3 loop is CASSMARSGEQYF. The CDR3 DNA is TGTGCCAGTAGTATGGCCAGGTCGGGCGAGCAGTACTTC.

V gene TRBV6-4 combines with J gene TRBJ1-5; TRBD1 aligns across 7 bases. J was trimmed by 9 bases and V by 4 bases; bases with no gene match: 15. This CDR3 has 16 residues. CDR1 and CDR2 from the germline V gene are MRHNA and SNTAGT. Written as DNA, the CDR3 is TGTGCCAGCAGTGGTGGGACAGTGGGACTTGGATGGCCCCAGCATTTT. Its protein product is CASSGGTVGLGWPQHF.

The chain is built from TRBV6-5 and TRBJ1-2, with D unclear. Germline-derived CDR1 and CDR2 are MNHEY and SVGAGI. The CDR3 sequence is 15 residues long. Deletions cut 6 bases from V and 7 bases from J, with 21 bases between. Here the CDR3 reads CASSQQSLFRLGYTF. The CDR3 DNA reads as TGTGCCAGCAGCCAGCAGAGTCTATTCCGTCTTGGCTACACCTTC.